This T cell receptor beta chain was identified during a study of control samples from healthy donors and cancer patients. There are 17 residues in the CDR3. Germline values: CDR1 SGHNT, CDR2 YYREEE (reference sequence). V was pared by 0 bases and J by 6 bases, with 18 bases between. The protocol was immunoSEQ multiplex PCR, while the TCRdb copy is restricted to in-frame clones and leaves out a portion. The sample records over 100,000 clones, more than 90% being singletons. The chain recombines TRBV5-4 with TRBJ1-4; TRBD1 is a possible D gene (5 bases). The sample taken for sequencing was blood. This clonotype originated in a young man in good health. The CDR3 DNA reads TGTGCCAGCAGCTTGGCTACTCAGAGGGGCCCTGATGAAAAACTGTTTTTT. Amino acids: CASSLATQRGPDEKLFF.